The clone carrying this T cell receptor beta chain was seen repeatedly, ten times or more. Its cognate antigen is unknown. The record originates from a study of molecular identifiers for immune sequencing clone quantification. General study results and limits: Effector cells had over 98% of their molecules in clones above 20 RNA copies, while naive cells had under 1%.

CDR3 size: 13 residues. V shed 1 base and J shed 7 bases, with 7 bases lying between them. CDR1 LNHDA and CDR2 SQIVND come from the germline V gene (reference sequence). MiXCR was run by TCRdb on the PCR reads, yielding one entry per CDR3 protein. The table shows around 300,000 distinct CDR3 sequences, with roughly 24% occurring only once. Sequenced material: naive CD8+ T cells from blood, with Jurkat cell RNA spiked in. This sample's subset: FACS-sorted CD8+CD4-CCR7+CD45RA+ naive T cells. The TCR was taken from a human donor in good health. Some libraries in this study had Jurkat cell RNA spiked in. V is TRBV19 and J is TRBJ2-2; the D is unclear. CDR3 bases: TGTGCCAGTAGTATAGTTGGCAGCGGGGAGCTGTTTTTT. Protein product: CASSIVGSGELFF.